These 27 T cell receptor beta chains were all obtained from the same sample, sequenced in a study of CD8+ T cells in alopecia areata (dated by TCRdb to between 2018 and 2020). The sample's time point label, in plain terms: around 4 weeks on oral tofacitinib. According to the study, the label for this sample's treatment or condition signals: oral pan-JAK inhibitor, 5-10 mg twice daily. Preparation of the library involved the immunoSEQ multiplex PCR assay. RNA was extracted from all samples and reverse transcribed into cDNA, which served as template for TCR sequencing. TCRdb took over this immuneACCESS table, retaining in-frame rearrangements with V and J assigned. Such tables are incomplete; in checked studies, under half of the missing clones stem from an unresolved V gene, and the remainder is unexplained. The sample data list about 200,000 clones, and more than 55% of these were observed just once. 3% to 4% of the sample is in the top ten clones.

This material consisted of CD4+ T cells sorted from blood, taken at week 4, from a patient treated with tofacitinib. The receptors shown here come from a human donor with alopecia areata.

A single count supports this clone. V gene TRBV6-5 combines with J gene TRBJ2-7; 10 bases fit TRBD2. CDR1 is MNHEY, CDR2 SVGAGI, per germline. Unmatched junction bases numbered 8, after V lost 2 bases and J lost 7 bases. The CDR3 length is 15 residues. The CDR3 DNA reads TGTGCCAGCAGTTACCTCCCTAGCGGGGGAGGGGAGCAGTACTTC. This codes for CASSYLPSGGGEQYF.

V and J are TRBV30 and TRBJ2-4; no reliable D call. From germline, CDR1 is GTSNPN and CDR2 SVGIG (reference sequence). V was clipped by 0 bases and J by 1 base, with 16 bases between them. The CDR3 consists of 17 residues. CDR3 in amino acids: CAWSVPRQDYAKNIQYF. In nucleotides, the CDR3 is TGTGCCTGGAGTGTACCTCGGCAGGATTACGCCAAAAACATTCAGTACTTC.

In this sample, this clone turned up a few times. The V and J genes are TRBV29-1 and TRBJ2-5; D gene ambiguous. With 7 bases removed from V and 2 bases from J, the gap between germline ends came to 11 bases. The CDR3 length is 12 residues. Germline V CDR1 and CDR2: SQVTM, ANQGSEA. For the CDR3, the DNA is TGCAGCGAAACCGACGGTCAAGAGACCCAGTACTTC. Protein sequence: CSETDGQETQYF.

In its sample, this clone was seen a few times. The gene calls are TRBV28 and TRBJ2-2; D is uncertain. Trimming removed 3 bases at V and 1 base at J, with 6 bases between. The CDR3 is made up of 14 amino acids. Germline-derived CDR1 and CDR2 are MDHEN and SYDVKM. The CDR3 DNA reads TGTGCCAGCAGTTTCTCCGGGAACACCGGGGAGCTGTTTTTT. This gives the protein CASSFSGNTGELFF.

The CDR3 DNA reads as TGTGCCAGCAGTGAATCCGTCGGGGGCTACACCTTC. Protein product: CASSESVGGYTF. The chain joins TRBV2 to TRBJ1-2; no firm D call. The CDR3 loop spans 12 amino acids. Germline V gene lookup returns CDR1 SNHLY and CDR2 FYNNEI. The V and J ends lost 2 bases and 8 bases respectively, with 9 bases between them. The full variable domain, its missing parts supplied by reference TRBV2 and TRBJ1-2, is EPEVTQTPSHQVTQMGQEVILRCVPISNHLYFYWYRQILGQKVEFLVSFYNNEISEKSEIFDDQFSVERPDGSNFTLKIRSTKLEDSAMYFCASSESVGGYTFGSGTRLTVV.

V and J are TRBV27 and TRBJ1-2, with no clear D. The CDR3 loop spans 13 amino acids. The ends were cut back, 0 bases at V and 4 bases at J, with 6 bases in the middle. The germline V gene encodes CDR1 MNHEY and CDR2 SMNVEV (reference sequence). This chain's CDR3 is CASSLSAVYGYTF. CDR3 nucleotide sequence: TGTGCCAGCAGTTTATCTGCAGTCTATGGCTACACCTTC.

The V gene is TRBV15, the J gene TRBJ1-1, with D maybe TRBD1 (6 bases). The CDR3 runs 13 residues. Germline V gives CDR1 LNHNV, CDR2 YYDKDF (reference sequence). V lost 4 bases, J lost 4 bases, and 10 bases lay in between. The CDR3, as DNA: TGTGCCACCAGCAAGGGGGTGGGCACTGAAGCTTTCTTT. Its translation is CATSKGVGTEAFF.

The chain employs TRBV25-1 and TRBJ1-2; 7 nucleotides align to TRBD1. The CDR3 has 14 residues. Germline V CDR1 and CDR2: MGHDK, SYGVNS. V was pared by 4 bases and J by 3 bases, with 5 bases of the junction left unmatched. The CDR3 here is CASSARQGYYGYTF. As DNA, the CDR3 is TGTGCCAGCAGTGCTCGACAGGGATACTATGGCTACACCTTC.

The rearrangement uses TRBV29-1 and TRBJ1-1, with TRBD1 matching 9 bases. Germline V gives CDR1 SQVTM, CDR2 ANQGSEA. CDR3 length: 13 amino acids. V lost 7 bases to trimming and J lost 5 bases; unmatched junction nucleotides: 8. This CDR3 is CSASGQGGTEAFF. CDR3 nucleotides: TGCAGCGCTTCGGGACAGGGTGGTACTGAAGCTTTCTTT.

This chain links TRBV7-2 with TRBJ1-6; D is uncertain. Trimming removed 5 bases from V and 4 bases from J, with 12 bases in between. The V gene's germline CDR1 is SGHTA and CDR2 FQGNSA. The CDR3 totals 15 residues. CDR3 sequence reads: CASSPTSLYNSPLHF. The DNA for the CDR3 is TGTGCCAGCAGCCCTACCTCCCTTTATAATTCACCCCTCCACTTT.

This clone appeared a few times. V and J are TRBV13 and TRBJ2-3, with D possibly TRBD1 on 5 matching bases. The CDR3 spans 14 residues. The V gene's germline CDR1 is PRHDT and CDR2 FYEKMQ (reference sequence). V was trimmed by 4 bases and J by 7 bases, leaving 15 bases between them. In DNA, the CDR3 is TGTGCCAGCAGCTCCTCCAGGGTGACAAATACGCAGTATTTT. It yields the protein CASSSSRVTNTQYF.

This clone has only a few counts. The chain carries TRBV28 and TRBJ2-2; D perhaps matches TRBD1 (6 bases). CDR1 is MDHEN, CDR2 SYDVKM, per germline. The length of the CDR3 is 14 residues. Trimming stripped 5 bases from V and 2 bases from J, with 9 bases between. The CDR3 is CASSLDSNTGELFF. The CDR3 coding sequence is TGTGCCAGCAGTCTGGACAGCAACACCGGGGAGCTGTTTTTT.

J is TRBJ1-4 and V is TRBV18; D is perhaps TRBD1 (6 bases). V gave up 4 bases and J gave up 2 bases, with 17 bases separating them. Per germline, CDR1 KGHSH and CDR2 LQKENI. The length of the CDR3 is 17 residues. Here the CDR3 reads CASSLQQGITTNEKLFF. CDR3 DNA sequence: TGTGCCAGCTCACTACAACAGGGAATTACGACTAATGAAAAACTGTTTTTT.

This clone occurred a few times. V gene TRBV30 combines with J gene TRBJ2-2; 12 nucleotides align to TRBD2. This CDR3 has 16 amino acids. V lost 3 bases to trimming and J lost 6 bases; unmatched junction nucleotides: 8. The germline V gene has CDR1 GTSNPN and CDR2 SVGIG (reference sequence). The CDR3 reads CAWRHLTSGGSGELFF. The CDR3 bases are TGTGCCTGGAGACACCTTACTAGCGGGGGGTCCGGGGAGCTGTTTTTT.

The CDR3 DNA follows: TGTGCCACCAGCAGAGATCGGGGGACTAGCAAGACCCAGTACTTC. Amino acid sequence: CATSRDRGTSKTQYF. J is TRBJ2-5 and V is TRBV15; 9 bases align to TRBD2. Trimming cost V 0 bases and J 6 bases; bases outside gene matches: 5. The germline CDR1 and CDR2 sequences are LNHNV and YYDKDF (reference sequence). The CDR3 length is 15 residues.

This clone was detected many times. V usage is TRBV5-1 and J usage is TRBJ2-1; 7 nucleotides align to TRBD2. V trimming: 0 bases; J trimming: 7 bases; junction bases outside the gene matches: 7. The length of the CDR3 is 15 residues. Germline V gene lookup returns CDR1 SGHRS and CDR2 YFSETQ. CDR3 region: CASSLVMGLRNEQFF. For the CDR3, the DNA is TGCGCCAGCAGCTTGGTCATGGGACTAAGAAATGAGCAGTTCTTC.

The J gene is TRBJ2-5, the V gene TRBV30; no reliable D call. The CDR3 is made up of 14 amino acids. Between the trimmed V and J ends, which lost 2 bases and 5 bases, there was a span of 15 bases. Germline V CDR1 and CDR2: GTSNPN, SVGIG (reference sequence). The CDR3 DNA reads as TGTGCCTGGAGTAAGACTCGCATGGGGGAGACCCAGTACTTC. Encoded protein: CAWSKTRMGETQYF. The whole variable domain, remainder taken from reference TRBV30 and TRBJ2-5, is SQTIHQWPATLVQPVGSPLSLECTVEGTSNPNLYWYRQAAGRGLQLLFYSVGIGQISSEVPQNLSASRPQDRQFILSSKKLLLSDSGFYLCAWSKTRMGETQYFGPGTRLLVL.

This clone has a handful of counts. CDR3: CASSEGLATDTQYF. The CDR3 bases are TGTGCCAGCAGTGAAGGACTAGCCACAGATACGCAGTATTTT. This chain links TRBV2 with TRBJ2-3; 7 bases map to TRBD2. In germline, CDR1 is SNHLY, CDR2 FYNNEI. The CDR3 covers 14 residues. Trimming cost V 1 base and J 2 bases; bases outside gene matches: 0.

The genes are TRBV29-1 and TRBJ1-5, with 7 nucleotides matching TRBD1. Germline lookup yields CDR1 SQVTM and CDR2 ANQGSEA. Trimming cost V 6 bases and J 4 bases; bases outside gene matches: 6. This CDR3 has 13 residues. The CDR3 protein is CSVNDRENQPQHF. CDR3 in DNA: TGCAGCGTCAATGACAGGGAAAATCAGCCCCAGCATTTT.

The chain uses TRBV7-6 and TRBJ2-7; D is uncertain. Germline CDR1 is SGHVS and CDR2 is FNYEAQ. Trimming took 1 base from V and 4 from J, leaving 5 bases between them. The CDR3 runs 12 residues. For the CDR3, the DNA is TGTGCCAGCAGCTTAGTAGGATACGAGCAGTACTTC. Residues: CASSLVGYEQYF.

The chain joins TRBV27 to TRBJ2-5; weak D call: TRBD2 (6 bases). The CDR3 extends over 13 amino acids. Per germline, CDR1 MNHEY and CDR2 SMNVEV (reference sequence). Trimming took 3 bases from V and 5 from J, leaving 10 bases between them. The CDR3 loop is CASSLEGGETQYF. The CDR3 nucleotides read TGTGCCAGCAGTTTGGAGGGCGGGGAGACCCAGTACTTC.

V usage is TRBV30 and J usage is TRBJ2-4, with D possibly TRBD2 on 6 matching bases. The CDR3 loop spans 14 amino acids. The germline gives CDR1 GTSNPN, CDR2 SVGIG (reference sequence). Trimming cost V 2 bases and J 9 bases, with 17 bases left between them. CDR3 sequence (DNA): TGTGCCTGGAGTCCTCCCGGACCGCGGGGCATTCAGTACTTC. As protein: CAWSPPGPRGIQYF.

The chain has TRBV4-1 and TRBJ2-3; no firm D call. CDR1 is MGHRA and CDR2 is YSYEKL in the germline V gene. This CDR3 contains 14 residues. Deletions cut 4 bases from V and 2 bases from J, with 10 bases between. CDR3: CASSPGRSTDTQYF. The CDR3 DNA reads TGCGCCAGCAGCCCAGGTCGGTCCACAGATACGCAGTATTTT.

The rearrangement links TRBV5-1 to TRBJ1-2; D is perhaps TRBD1 (5 bases). Trimming cost V 4 bases and J 6 bases, with 19 bases left between them. The CDR3 has 15 amino acids. Germline V gives CDR1 SGHRS, CDR2 YFSETQ. For the CDR3, the DNA is TGCGCCAGCAGCCCTGTCGGGGCCAGGGAAGATGGCTACACCTTC. This encodes CASSPVGAREDGYTF.

This sequence joins TRBV28 and TRBJ1-5; the match to TRBD1 covers 7 bases. V lost 6 bases to trimming and J lost 4 bases; unmatched junction nucleotides: 12. The CDR3 loop spans 16 amino acids. Germline values: CDR1 MDHEN, CDR2 SYDVKM. The CDR3 region has the DNA TGTGCCAGCAGATTTAGACCGACAGGGACTAATCAGCCCCAGCATTTT. This gives the protein CASRFRPTGTNQPQHF.

The chain couples TRBV25-1 to TRBJ1-2; D is possibly TRBD1 (6 bases). Trimming cost V 5 bases and J 2 bases, with 9 bases left between them. This CDR3 has 13 residues. Germline CDR1 is MGHDK and CDR2 is SYGVNS. The CDR3 region is CASSTTGNYGYTF. Written as DNA, the CDR3 is TGTGCCAGCAGTACTACAGGGAACTATGGCTACACCTTC.

The rearrangement uses TRBV7-9 and TRBJ1-5; D remains unclear. Germline assignment: CDR1 SEHNR and CDR2 FQNEAQ (reference sequence). The CDR3 covers 15 residues. Between the trimmed V and J ends, which lost 5 bases and 6 bases, there was a span of 17 bases. The CDR3: CASSPGISGFQPQHF. CDR3 nucleotide sequence: TGTGCCAGCAGCCCTGGGATCTCGGGGTTTCAGCCCCAGCATTTT.